This T cell receptor (beta chain) was profiled in a study of vaccination effects on CD4 cells after COVID-19. With the ViraFEST assay, the study expanded antigen-specific CD4+ T cells using viral peptide pools, then sequenced them. The culture ran for approximately 10 days, and then CD4+ T cells were isolated. Each vaccine recipient was nucleocapsid antibody negative and had no prior SARS-CoV-2 infection. Culturing of a few million PBMC per well took place with roughly 9.4 IU/ml IL-2 and 9 to 10 ug/ml peptides. Days 3 and 7 saw half the medium replaced with IL-2 medium. General study results and limits: At late timepoints after vaccination, vaccine- and infection-induced clones shrank markedly.

The table came from immunoSEQ multiplex PCR; TCRdb's copy has only in-frame clones and leaves some out. In the table there are 70,000 to 95,000 clones, about 74% of which are singletons. Germline loops: CDR1 LGHDT, CDR2 YNNKEL (reference sequence). This CDR3 region has 16 residues. The V gene end was trimmed by 0 bases and the J gene end by 1 base; junction bases not matched to a gene: 3. A note on this clone: The antigen remains undetermined.

V is TRBV3-1 (or the pseudogene TRBV3-2) and J is TRBJ2-3, with 8 bases that match TRBD2. This receptor was obtained from a human donor who received a COVID-19 vaccine. Specimen: CD4+ T cells from PBMCs cultured with HCoV-229E spike peptides, collected before COVID-19 vaccination. The CDR3 loop is CASSQEVAGRTDTQYF. The CDR3 bases are TGTGCCAGCAGCCAAGAGGTAGCGGGGCGCACAGATACGCAGTATTTT.